This is a list of T cell receptor beta chains from one sample in a study of blood T cell repertoires in COVID-19. TCRdb keeps only in-frame clones here, not all; method: immunoSEQ multiplex PCR. The sample yields tens of thousands of clones, 84% seen once. Source material: peripheral blood. Every receptor here comes from a human donor in a cohort sampled during active COVID-19. CDR3s leave out the opening cysteine and the closing phenylalanine or tryptophan.

v_call cdr3_aa
TRBV2 ASSEGRAFGDTQY
TRBV18 ASSRDRGRGNTEAF
TRBV7-2 ASSIGQGADEQY
TRBV6-5 ASSERFNYGYT
TRBV6-2/TRBV6-3 ASSNRGNEQY
TRBV20-1 SARGSDEQY
TRBV4-3 ASSQDSYWAAGANVLT
TRBV9 ASSVGGQNIQY
TRBV2 ASSPGTANSPLH
TRBV30 AWSEVTGSGEKLF
TRBV7-2 ASSLMGTSDPGANVLT
TRBV19 ASSINIVVTENEQF
TRBV6-1 ASSEERISNTEAF
TRBV14 ASSQLTGGLYNEQF
TRBV5-4 ASSSRTGDSPLH
TRBV6-9 ASRLITGISYNEQF
TRBV7-2 ASSLAPTGGSPLH